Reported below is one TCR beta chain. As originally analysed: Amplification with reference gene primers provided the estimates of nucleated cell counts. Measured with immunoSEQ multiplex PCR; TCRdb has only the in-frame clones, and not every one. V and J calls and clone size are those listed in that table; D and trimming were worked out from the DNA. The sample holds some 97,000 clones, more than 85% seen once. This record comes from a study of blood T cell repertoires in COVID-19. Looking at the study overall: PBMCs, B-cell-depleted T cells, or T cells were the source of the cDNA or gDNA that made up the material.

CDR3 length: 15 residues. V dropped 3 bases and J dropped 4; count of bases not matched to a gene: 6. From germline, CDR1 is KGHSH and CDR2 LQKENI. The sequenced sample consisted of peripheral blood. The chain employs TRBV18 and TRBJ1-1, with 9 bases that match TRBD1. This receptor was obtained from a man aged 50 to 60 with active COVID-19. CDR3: CASSPRTGEGTEAFF. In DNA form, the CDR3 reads TGTGCCAGCTCACCGAGGACAGGGGAGGGCACTGAAGCTTTCTTT.